This T cell receptor (beta chain) was identified in a study of CD8 T cells in ankylosing spondylitis. Using quantitative 5'-RACE with molecular barcodes, the authors made TCR beta libraries. Using its own MiXCR run on the 5' RACE reads, TCRdb lists one record per CDR3 protein. The profile shows 200,000 to 250,000 distinct CDR3 sequences, over 9.5% of them singletons. This CDR3 has 16 amino acids. The germline CDR1 and CDR2 sequences are SEHNR and FQNEAQ (reference sequence). V lost 5 bases to trimming and J lost 0 bases, with 17 bases between them. This clonotype was observed a few times. This clonotype originated in a male donor with ankylosing spondylitis or in good health (not recorded which). The sample comprised blood, either unsorted or a sorted T cell fraction (not recorded which). The chain combines TRBV7-9 with TRBJ2-7; D possibly uses TRBD1 or TRBD2 (6 bases each). The CDR3 DNA is TGTGCCAGCAGCCCACGAGGGGGGTCAGGCTCCTACGAGCAGTACTTC. It translates to CASSPRGGSGSYEQYF.